This is a list of T cell receptor beta chains from one sample in a study of shared clonotypes between healthy human individuals. Clones were read by immunoSEQ multiplex PCR, and TCRdb kept only the in-frame ones, dropping some. The data show 1,400,000 or so clones, with 98% seen just once and approximately 0.38% held by the top ten. Sequencing was done on a sample of naive CD4+ T cells sorted from blood. These receptors originate from a man aged 25 to 40 in good health. Each CDR3 is given with its conserved first and last residue. D genes are given only for firm matches. A row's size may be missing; if present it is once, few, many or a size class.

v_call: TRBV28; clone_size: .; j_call: TRBJ1-4; d_call: .; cdr3_nt: TGTGCCAGCAGTTTATTTGGAGGTGGTGAAAAACTGTTTTTT; cdr3_aa: CASSLFGGGEKLFF
v_call: TRBV10-2; clone_size: .; j_call: TRBJ2-3; d_call: .; cdr3_nt: TGCGCCAGCAGTGACCCGTTTGGGGGCACAGATACGCAGTATTTT; cdr3_aa: CASSDPFGGTDTQYF
v_call: TRBV29-1; clone_size: .; j_call: TRBJ1-1; d_call: .; cdr3_nt: TGCAGCGTTGAAGGGAGGAACACTGAAGCTTTCTTT; cdr3_aa: CSVEGRNTEAFF
v_call: TRBV10-2; clone_size: .; j_call: TRBJ2-7; d_call: .; cdr3_nt: TGCGCCAGCAGTGAGTCGTTTGGGGACCGCCTTCGAAGTCGCTTC; cdr3_aa: CASSESFGDRLRSRF
v_call: TRBV9; clone_size: .; j_call: TRBJ2-5; d_call: TRBD1; cdr3_nt: TGTGCCAGCAGCGTAGACAGGGGTGCGGAGACCCAGTACTTC; cdr3_aa: CASSVDRGAETQYF
v_call: TRBV11-2; clone_size: .; j_call: TRBJ1-5; d_call: .; cdr3_nt: TGTGCCAGCAGCTTAGGGGGGGGGCCCCAGCATTTT; cdr3_aa: CASSLGGGPQHF
v_call: TRBV2; clone_size: .; j_call: TRBJ2-7; d_call: .; cdr3_nt: TGTGCCAGCAGGCCCTATAGACAGGTAGAACACGAGCAGTACTTC; cdr3_aa: CASRPYRQVEHEQYF
v_call: TRBV28; clone_size: .; j_call: TRBJ2-7; d_call: TRBD1; cdr3_nt: TGTGCCACCCCGGAACAGGGGTCTCGGTACGAGCAGTACTTC; cdr3_aa: CATPEQGSRYEQYF
v_call: TRBV5-8; clone_size: .; j_call: TRBJ2-3; d_call: .; cdr3_nt: TGTGCCAGCAGCTTGAGCGGTCCTAGCACAGATACGCAGTATTTT; cdr3_aa: CASSLSGPSTDTQYF
v_call: TRBV5-4; clone_size: .; j_call: TRBJ2-2; d_call: TRBD2; cdr3_nt: TGTGCCAGCAGAACCAGAACTAGCGGAGCCACCGGGGAGCTGTTTTTT; cdr3_aa: CASRTRTSGATGELFF
v_call: TRBV18; clone_size: .; j_call: TRBJ2-1; d_call: TRBD1; cdr3_nt: TGTGCCAGCTCCCGGGAACAGGGGGCTTTCAATGAGCAGTTCTTC; cdr3_aa: CASSREQGAFNEQFF
v_call: TRBV29-1; clone_size: .; j_call: TRBJ2-5; d_call: .; cdr3_nt: TGCAGCGGTGGGGAACGTTCCGAGACCCAGTACTTC; cdr3_aa: CSGGERSETQYF
v_call: TRBV7-2; clone_size: .; j_call: TRBJ1-1; d_call: .; cdr3_nt: TGTGCCAGCAGCCGGGGAATGAACACTGAAGCTTTCTTT; cdr3_aa: CASSRGMNTEAFF
v_call: TRBV5-1; clone_size: .; j_call: TRBJ2-5; d_call: TRBD2; cdr3_nt: TGCGCCAGCAGCTCCGGGACTAGCAGGGAGACCCAGTACTTC; cdr3_aa: CASSSGTSRETQYF
v_call: TRBV27; clone_size: .; j_call: TRBJ2-4; d_call: .; cdr3_nt: TGTGCCAGCAGACCAGACAGGCGTGAAGCCAAAAACATTCAGTACTTC; cdr3_aa: CASRPDRREAKNIQYF
v_call: TRBV18; clone_size: .; j_call: TRBJ2-2; d_call: TRBD1; cdr3_nt: TGTGTCAGCTCACCAAGGACAGGGACAGTGCCCGGGGAGCTGTTTTTT; cdr3_aa: CVSSPRTGTVPGELFF
v_call: TRBV7-2; clone_size: .; j_call: TRBJ2-7; d_call: .; cdr3_nt: TGTGCCAGCAGCTTAATTGTGGGTTACGAGCAGTACTTC; cdr3_aa: CASSLIVGYEQYF
v_call: TRBV5-1; clone_size: .; j_call: TRBJ2-2; d_call: .; cdr3_nt: TGCGCCAGCAGCCCGGACAGTTTCACCGGGGAGCTGTTTTTT; cdr3_aa: CASSPDSFTGELFF
v_call: TRBV7-9; clone_size: .; j_call: TRBJ2-7; d_call: TRBD2; cdr3_nt: TGTGCCAGCAGCAGAGAAGCGGGAGCGTACAAGCAGTACTTC; cdr3_aa: CASSREAGAYKQYF
v_call: TRBV7-2; clone_size: .; j_call: TRBJ2-5; d_call: TRBD2; cdr3_nt: TGTGCCAGCAGCTTCTTTAGCGGGAGTCAAGAGACCCAGTACTTC; cdr3_aa: CASSFFSGSQETQYF
v_call: TRBV7-2; clone_size: .; j_call: TRBJ2-1; d_call: TRBD2; cdr3_nt: TGTGCCAGCAGTTACCTCTTAGCGGGGAAGTTCTTC; cdr3_aa: CASSYLLAGKFF
v_call: TRBV7-9; clone_size: .; j_call: TRBJ1-4; d_call: TRBD1; cdr3_nt: TGTGCCAGCAGCCACCTACCTGGACAGGGTGATGAAAAACTGTTTTTT; cdr3_aa: CASSHLPGQGDEKLFF
v_call: TRBV7-6; clone_size: .; j_call: TRBJ2-7; d_call: TRBD2; cdr3_nt: TGTGCCAGCAGCCCTAGAGGGACTAGCGGAGCCTACGAGCAGTACTTC; cdr3_aa: CASSPRGTSGAYEQYF
v_call: TRBV15; clone_size: .; j_call: TRBJ1-2; d_call: .; cdr3_nt: TGTGCCACCAGCAGAGGAACGGCTAACTATGGCTACACCTTC; cdr3_aa: CATSRGTANYGYTF
v_call: TRBV10-2; clone_size: .; j_call: TRBJ2-3; d_call: .; cdr3_nt: TGCGCCAGCAGTGGCGGTCCAGTCGATACGCAGTATTTT; cdr3_aa: CASSGGPVDTQYF
v_call: TRBV2; clone_size: .; j_call: TRBJ2-6; d_call: .; cdr3_nt: TGTGCCAGCAGGGTCCGGGGGACTGGGGCCAACGTCCTGACTTTC; cdr3_aa: CASRVRGTGANVLTF
v_call: TRBV2; clone_size: .; j_call: TRBJ1-4; d_call: .; cdr3_nt: TGTGCCAGCAGCCTATTGCCTGAAAAACTGTTTTTT; cdr3_aa: CASSLLPEKLFF
v_call: TRBV6-1; clone_size: once; j_call: TRBJ1-3; d_call: .; cdr3_nt: TGTGCCAGCAGTGATTATTTGGGTGGAAACACCATATATTTT; cdr3_aa: CASSDYLGGNTIYF
v_call: TRBV7-8; clone_size: .; j_call: TRBJ1-1; d_call: .; cdr3_nt: TGTGCCAGCAGCTTACTTGACAGAGGTCGCTCTGAAGCTTTCTTT; cdr3_aa: CASSLLDRGRSEAFF
v_call: TRBV19; clone_size: .; j_call: TRBJ2-1; d_call: TRBD1; cdr3_nt: TGTGCCAGTAGTCCTCGACGACAGGGGAATGAGCAGTTCTTC; cdr3_aa: CASSPRRQGNEQFF
v_call: TRBV28; clone_size: .; j_call: TRBJ2-1; d_call: .; cdr3_nt: TGTGCCAGCAGTCCTTTACGTATCAGTGAGCAGTTCTTC; cdr3_aa: CASSPLRISEQFF
v_call: TRBV18; clone_size: once; j_call: TRBJ2-1; d_call: .; cdr3_nt: TGTGCCAGCTCACCACCCGCCCGGGCGGCCGGGTTCTTC; cdr3_aa: CASSPPARAAGFF
v_call: TRBV6-5; clone_size: .; j_call: TRBJ2-2; d_call: .; cdr3_nt: TGTGCCAGCAGAAAGTCTACAGGGATAACCGGGGAGCTGTTTTTT; cdr3_aa: CASRKSTGITGELFF
v_call: TRBV28; clone_size: .; j_call: TRBJ1-2; d_call: TRBD1; cdr3_nt: TGTGCCAGCAGTTTCAAGGGGGCGCACGGCTACACCTTC; cdr3_aa: CASSFKGAHGYTF
v_call: TRBV11-2; clone_size: .; j_call: TRBJ2-7; d_call: .; cdr3_nt: TGTGCCAGTAGAGGTCAGTCCACCTACGAGCAGTACTTC; cdr3_aa: CASRGQSTYEQYF
v_call: TRBV18; clone_size: once; j_call: TRBJ2-1; d_call: TRBD2; cdr3_nt: TGTGCCAGCTCACCAAAAGCGGGAACGTACAATGAGCAGTTCTTC; cdr3_aa: CASSPKAGTYNEQFF
v_call: TRBV5-1; clone_size: .; j_call: TRBJ2-7; d_call: TRBD2; cdr3_nt: TGCGCCAGCAGCGCCGGACTAGCGGGACCCCGGGGTGGGGCCTACGAGCAGTACTTC; cdr3_aa: CASSAGLAGPRGGAYEQYF
v_call: TRBV6-1; clone_size: .; j_call: TRBJ2-7; d_call: .; cdr3_nt: TGTGCCAGCAGTGAGGAAGTGGCAGGGCCCTACGAGCAGTACTTC; cdr3_aa: CASSEEVAGPYEQYF
v_call: TRBV19; clone_size: .; j_call: TRBJ2-5; d_call: TRBD2; cdr3_nt: TGTGCCAGTAGTATAATGGCTAGCGGGAGGGAGACCCAGTACTTC; cdr3_aa: CASSIMASGRETQYF
v_call: TRBV6-1; clone_size: .; j_call: TRBJ2-7; d_call: .; cdr3_nt: TGTGCCAGCAGATCGGCCGGGACTGGAGCCTACGAGCAGTACTTC; cdr3_aa: CASRSAGTGAYEQYF
v_call: TRBV18; clone_size: .; j_call: TRBJ1-2; d_call: TRBD1; cdr3_nt: TGTGCCAGCTCACCGATTACAGGGGGCTTAGACTATGGCTACACCTTC; cdr3_aa: CASSPITGGLDYGYTF
v_call: TRBV7-7; clone_size: .; j_call: TRBJ2-5; d_call: .; cdr3_nt: TGTGCCAGCAGCTTTAAGAAAGGTCCCCATCCCCAAGAGACCCAGTACTTC; cdr3_aa: CASSFKKGPHPQETQYF
v_call: TRBV7-2; clone_size: .; j_call: TRBJ1-1; d_call: .; cdr3_nt: TGTGCCAGCAGCTTAGCGGGGACCCGGGAAGCTTTCTTT; cdr3_aa: CASSLAGTREAFF
v_call: TRBV6-1; clone_size: .; j_call: TRBJ1-1; d_call: .; cdr3_nt: TGTGCCAGCAGGGGGCCGGTTGGGACTGAAGCTTTCTTT; cdr3_aa: CASRGPVGTEAFF
v_call: TRBV5-1; clone_size: .; j_call: TRBJ1-1; d_call: .; cdr3_nt: TGCGCCAGCAGCTTTGTAGGGGTGAACACTGAAGCTTTCTTT; cdr3_aa: CASSFVGVNTEAFF
v_call: TRBV6-1; clone_size: .; j_call: TRBJ1-1; d_call: TRBD1; cdr3_nt: TGTGCCAGCAGTGTAAAACAGGGGGCGCGAACTGAAGCTTTCTTT; cdr3_aa: CASSVKQGARTEAFF
v_call: TRBV7-6; clone_size: .; j_call: TRBJ2-2; d_call: TRBD2; cdr3_nt: TGTGCCAGCCTTAATTCAGCGGGAGGACGCGGGGAGCTGTTTTTT; cdr3_aa: CASLNSAGGRGELFF
v_call: TRBV2; clone_size: .; j_call: TRBJ2-3; d_call: .; cdr3_nt: TGTGCCAGCAGTACACTTCGAGATACGCAGTATTTT; cdr3_aa: CASSTLRDTQYF
v_call: TRBV7-2; clone_size: .; j_call: TRBJ2-7; d_call: TRBD2; cdr3_nt: TGTGCCAGCAGCTTGGTCAGCGGGAGGACCCCCTACGAGCAGTACTTC; cdr3_aa: CASSLVSGRTPYEQYF
v_call: TRBV4-1; clone_size: .; j_call: TRBJ1-5; d_call: .; cdr3_nt: TGCGCCAGCAGCCAAGGACGGCAGCCCCAGCATTTT; cdr3_aa: CASSQGRQPQHF